These 32 T cell receptor beta chains came from one sample sequenced in a study of naive and memory T cell subsets. An equimolar mix of two oligonucleotides served as the beta constant-region primer for TRBC1 and TRBC2. Using its own MiXCR run on the UMI-ligation and nested PCR reads, TCRdb lists one record per CDR3 protein. The repertoire includes 150,000 or so distinct CDR3 sequences, about 17% of them detected once, and just over 0.14% sits in the top ten. Sequencing was done on a sample of naive CD4+ T cells from blood. All receptors come from a human donor in good health.

This chain joins TRBV5-5 and TRBJ2-7, with 9 nucleotides matching TRBD2. Germline CDR1 SGHKS, CDR2 YYEKEE (reference sequence). J was trimmed by 4 bases and V by 4 bases; bases with no gene match: 6. The CDR3 is 14 amino acids. The CDR3 DNA follows: TGTGCCAGCAGCCCGTCTAGCGGGACTTACGAGCAGTACTTC. This sequence encodes CASSPSSGTYEQYF.

The chain carries TRBV30 and TRBJ1-1; D gene ambiguous. V lost 4 bases, J lost 1 base, and 10 bases lay in between. The CDR3 contains 13 residues. The V gene's germline CDR1 is GTSNPN and CDR2 SVGIG (reference sequence). The CDR3 sequence: CAWTRRENTEAFF. CDR3 nucleotides: TGTGCCTGGACGCGGCGAGAGAACACTGAAGCTTTCTTT.

This clonotype was seen a few times. The V and J genes are TRBV28 and TRBJ2-7, with D tentatively TRBD2 (5 bases). There are 19 residues in the CDR3. CDR1 and CDR2 (germline): MDHEN, SYDVKM. The V end lost 4 bases, the J end lost 0 bases, and 25 bases lay between the germline ends. The CDR3 here is CASSYPHTWLAESSYEQYF. The CDR3 DNA reads TGTGCCAGCAGTTACCCCCATACTTGGCTAGCCGAAAGCTCCTACGAGCAGTACTTC.

J is TRBJ2-5 and V is TRBV12-5; D uncertain. Per germline, CDR1 LGHNT and CDR2 FRNRAP. V shed 2 bases and J shed 11 bases, with 12 bases lying between them. CDR3 size: 12 residues. The CDR3 region has the DNA TGTGCTAGTGGTTTGCGGGCGGATCAGCAGTACTTC. Translated: CASGLRADQQYF.

The chain carries TRBV28 and TRBJ2-3; 12 bases map to TRBD2. The germline V gene encodes CDR1 MDHEN and CDR2 SYDVKM. The ends lost 8 bases at V and 1 base at J; junction bases unmatched: 1. This CDR3 has 14 amino acids. DNA for the CDR3: TGTGCCAGCGGGACTAGCGGGCGCACAGATACGCAGTATTTT. Translating it yields CASGTSGRTDTQYF.

V usage is TRBV7-2 and J usage is TRBJ2-7; weak D call: TRBD1 (7 bases). Germline lookup yields CDR1 SGHTA and CDR2 FQGNSA. Trimming stripped 3 bases from V and 3 bases from J, with 15 bases between. This CDR3 has 15 amino acids. Here the CDR3 DNA reads TGTGCCAGCAGCTTTGGAGGGACAGACGTCTACGAGCAGTACTTC. Its protein product is CASSFGGTDVYEQYF.

This sequence joins TRBV30 and TRBJ1-2; the D is unclear. The V end was cut by 2 bases, the J end by 8 bases, with 15 bases between. This CDR3 region has 13 residues. The germline gives CDR1 GTSNPN, CDR2 SVGIG (reference sequence). The CDR3 DNA is TGTGCCTGGAGTAAAGACGGCGCTAGGGGCTACACCTTC. Protein product: CAWSKDGARGYTF.

The chain combines TRBV5-7 with TRBJ2-1, with 14 bases aligning to TRBD2. TRBV5-7 counts as an open reading frame of uncertain function. CDR3 length: 20 residues. The junction had 12 bases not matched to a gene; V was cut back by 4 bases and J by 0 bases. The CDR3 DNA reads as TGTGCCAGCAGCAAGACTAGCGGGAGGGCCGGCTCAAGCTCCTACAATGAGCAGTTCTTC. It codes for CASSKTSGRAGSSSYNEQFF.

The chain is built from TRBV20-1 and TRBJ2-1, with 9 bases lining up with TRBD2. V dropped 1 base and J dropped 4; count of bases not matched to a gene: 8. Germline V lookup: CDR1 DFQATT, CDR2 SNEGSKA (reference sequence). This CDR3 is 16 amino acids long. CDR3 region: CSARGGPSGNYNEQFF. The CDR3 DNA is TGCAGTGCTAGAGGCGGCCCTAGCGGGAATTACAATGAGCAGTTCTTC.

The rearrangement joins TRBV6-5 to TRBJ2-5; 7 nucleotides agree with TRBD1. CDR3 size: 14 residues. Germline values: CDR1 MNHEY, CDR2 SVGAGI. The trim removed 2 bases at V and 4 bases at J, leaving 4 bases unmatched. The CDR3 loop reads CASSYEGAGETQYF. The CDR3 DNA sequence: TGTGCCAGCAGTTACGAGGGGGCGGGAGAGACCCAGTACTTC.

This clonotype was counted between two and nine times. The chain is built from TRBV7-8 and TRBJ2-7, with 7 bases lining up with TRBD2. V dropped 5 bases and J dropped 0; count of bases not matched to a gene: 10. This CDR3 is 16 amino acids long. Germline V gene lookup returns CDR1 SGHVS and CDR2 FQNEAQ. CDR3 coding DNA: TGTGCCAGCAGCGGAAGTCGGCGGGGGAGCTCCTACGAGCAGTACTTC. Its protein is CASSGSRRGSSYEQYF.

This rearrangement joins TRBV18 to TRBJ1-1, with D possibly TRBD1 on 6 matching bases. The CDR3 length is 17 residues. Per germline, CDR1 KGHSH and CDR2 LQKENI. V was clipped by 3 bases and J by 2 bases, with 19 bases between them. As DNA, the CDR3 is TGTGCCAGCTCACCCCCTCACACGGTCAGGGGAAACACTGAAGCTTTCTTT. This sequence encodes CASSPPHTVRGNTEAFF.

This clonotype was seen a few times. The genes are TRBV30 and TRBJ2-3; D is unresolved. From germline, CDR1 is GTSNPN and CDR2 SVGIG (reference sequence). The ends were cut back, 1 base at V and 4 bases at J, with 6 bases in the middle. The CDR3 runs to 12 residues. CDR3 nucleotides: TGTGCCTGGAGTGACGTTGCAGATACGCAGTATTTT. As protein: CAWSDVADTQYF.

In this sample, this clonotype turned up a few times. The chain links TRBV7-2 to TRBJ2-1; D call uncertain. This CDR3 is built from 15 residues. Looked up from germline, CDR1 is SGHTA and CDR2 is FQGNSA. The ends were cut back, 1 base at V and 0 bases at J, with 7 bases in the middle. CDR3 DNA: TGTGCCAGCAGCTTAGGTCCCGTCTCCTACAATGAGCAGTTCTTC. It translates to CASSLGPVSYNEQFF.

V is TRBV5-1 and J is TRBJ2-5, with 12 nucleotides matching TRBD1. The CDR3 is 16 residues long. In germline, CDR1 is SGHRS, CDR2 YFSETQ. Trimming took 4 bases from V and 5 from J; bases not matched to a gene: 9. The CDR3 DNA reads as TGCGCCAGCAGCGCCGCGGGACAGGGGGCCTGGGAGACCCAGTACTTC. Its translation: CASSAAGQGAWETQYF.

The chain couples TRBV9 to TRBJ1-1; 7 bases agree with TRBD1. The V segment lost 0 bases and the J segment 2 bases; nucleotides outside the gene matches: 1. Germline-derived CDR1 and CDR2 are SGDLS and YYNGEE. The CDR3 length is 14 residues. The CDR3 sequence: CASSVGQGNTEAFF. The CDR3 DNA follows: TGTGCCAGCAGCGTAGGACAGGGAAACACTGAAGCTTTCTTT.

The CDR3 DNA is TGCAGCGTTGATCGTGGGGGAAACACCATATATTTT. Protein sequence: CSVDRGGNTIYF. The chain employs TRBV29-1 and TRBJ1-3; D unclear. The CDR3 is 12 amino acids. The V end lost 3 bases, the J end lost 4 bases, and 7 bases lay between the germline ends. CDR1 is SQVTM and CDR2 is ANQGSEA in the germline V gene.

This clonotype was picked up many times. The gene calls are TRBV5-6 and TRBJ1-1; 7 bases agree with TRBD1. Germline loops: CDR1 SGHDT, CDR2 YYEEEE. V gave up 2 bases and J gave up 1 base; unmatched junction bases: 5. CDR3 length: 15 amino acids. CDR3 residues: CASSLPGTENTEAFF. CDR3 DNA: TGTGCCAGCAGCTTACCCGGGACAGAGAACACTGAAGCTTTCTTT.

In its sample, this clonotype was seen many times. The J gene is TRBJ2-2, the V gene TRBV28; 7 bases agree with TRBD1. Germline V gene sequence: CDR1 MDHEN, CDR2 SYDVKM. V lost 6 bases to trimming and J lost 2 bases; unmatched junction nucleotides: 6. There are 15 residues in the CDR3. The CDR3 protein is CASRVGDRNTGELFF. The CDR3 DNA reads TGTGCCAGCAGAGTTGGGGACAGAAACACCGGGGAGCTGTTTTTT.

In its sample, this clonotype was seen a few times. The CDR3 coding sequence is TGTGCCAGCAGCCTTATGACTAGCGCGAGCTACAATGAGCAGTTCTTC. Translation gives CASSLMTSASYNEQFF. The chain couples TRBV7-8 to TRBJ2-1; 8 bases align to TRBD2. Losses at the gene ends were 5 bases for V and 3 bases for J; bases not matched to a gene: 9. Germline assignment: CDR1 SGHVS and CDR2 FQNEAQ. The CDR3 totals 16 residues. Full variable domain (rest looked up from reference TRBV7-8 and TRBJ2-1): GAGVSQSPRYKVAKRGQDVALRCDPISGHVSLFWYQQALGQGPEFLTYFQNEAQLDKSGLPSDRFFAERPEGSVSTLKIQRTQQEDSAVYLCASSLMTSASYNEQFFGPGTRLTVL.

This clonotype was observed a handful of times. This chain uses TRBV6-2 or TRBV6-3 with TRBJ2-7; D ambiguous. The CDR3 extends over 11 amino acids. Trimming took off 1 base at V and 5 bases at J, with 3 bases between the two ends. The germline V gene has CDR1 MNHEY and CDR2 SVGEGT. CDR3 DNA sequence: TGTGCCAGCAGTTACTACCACGAGCAGTACTTC. This sequence encodes CASSYYHEQYF.

This clonotype was recorded only once. The chain recombines TRBV5-6 with TRBJ1-1; D may be TRBD1 (5 bases). CDR1 and CDR2 from the germline V gene are SGHDT and YYEEEE. Trimming cost V 3 bases and J 1 base, with 13 bases left between them. The CDR3 covers 15 residues. The CDR3 reads CASSWGQGRNTEAFF. DNA of the CDR3: TGTGCCAGCAGCTGGGGCCAGGGACGGAACACTGAAGCTTTCTTT.

A few counts support this clonotype. This chain uses TRBV7-8 with TRBJ2-7; possibly TRBD1 for D (6 bases). CDR1 is SGHVS, CDR2 FQNEAQ, per germline. V was trimmed by 5 bases and J by 6 bases, leaving 20 bases between them. This CDR3 contains 15 residues. The CDR3 DNA reads TGTGCCAGCAGCCGCCGACGGGACAAACCCTTCGAGCAGTACTTC. Its translation is CASSRRRDKPFEQYF.

Only a few counts were recorded for this clonotype. The CDR3 reads CASSEGIRQGTQAFF. The CDR3 bases are TGTGCCAGCAGTGAAGGGATTCGACAGGGGACACAAGCTTTCTTT. The J gene is TRBJ1-1, the V gene TRBV6-1; 8 nucleotides agree with TRBD1. V dropped 1 base and J dropped 9; count of bases not matched to a gene: 10. CDR1 is MNHNS, CDR2 SASEGT, per germline. The length of the CDR3 is 15 residues.

This clonotype was counted a few times. This chain connects TRBV20-1 to TRBJ1-4, with D perhaps TRBD1 (5 bases). Germline CDR1 is DFQATT and CDR2 is SNEGSKA (reference sequence). The V end lost 5 bases, the J end lost 4 bases, and 11 bases lay between the germline ends. The CDR3 is made up of 13 amino acids. Written as DNA, the CDR3 is TGCAGTGCTCCGGGGACCCTTAATGAAAAACTGTTTTTT. Its translation is CSAPGTLNEKLFF.

The chain combines TRBV11-2 with TRBJ2-1; D is unclear. This CDR3 spans 16 amino acids. The germline V gene has CDR1 SGHAT and CDR2 FQNNGV. The V and J ends lost 0 bases and 8 bases respectively, with 17 bases between them. The CDR3 loop reads CASSLDRSTTNHEQFF. The CDR3 bases are TGTGCCAGCAGCTTAGATAGGTCTACGACAAATCATGAGCAGTTCTTC.

The chain carries TRBV4-1 and TRBJ1-6; D is uncertain. CDR3 size: 13 residues. Trimming cost V 0 bases and J 10 bases, with 7 bases left between them. The germline gives CDR1 MGHRA, CDR2 YSYEKL. The CDR3 bases are TGCGCCAGCAGCCAAGAGAGGTCCTCACCCCTCCACTTT. The encoded protein is CASSQERSSPLHF.

This clonotype was counted between two and nine times. The rearrangement joins TRBV5-1 to TRBJ2-7; a possible D gene is TRBD1 (6 bases). With 4 bases removed from V and 5 bases from J, the gap between germline ends came to 19 bases. CDR3 length: 15 residues. CDR1 and CDR2 from the germline V gene are SGHRS and YFSETQ. DNA for the CDR3: TGCGCCAGCAGCCCGACGGCAGGGGTGTTCCACGAGCAGTACTTC. Amino acid sequence: CASSPTAGVFHEQYF.

This clonotype showed up just a few times. The V gene is TRBV5-6, the J gene TRBJ1-2; D gene unclear. Deletions cut 0 bases from V and 7 bases from J, with 13 bases between. The CDR3 is 14 residues long. Germline V CDR1 and CDR2: SGHDT, YYEEEE. The CDR3, as DNA: TGTGCCAGCAGCTTGGTAGGGCCAGCGGCTGGCTACACCTTC. Translating it yields CASSLVGPAAGYTF.

This clonotype was observed at least ten times. This chain joins TRBV20-1 and TRBJ2-1; 7 nucleotides align to TRBD2. The CDR3 covers 12 residues. The germline V gene has CDR1 DFQATT and CDR2 SNEGSKA (reference sequence). CDR3 DNA sequence: TGCAGCGGTAAGGGGTTGGGCGGGAGACAGTTCTTC. Protein product: CSGKGLGGRQFF.

In its sample, this clonotype was seen a few times. The J gene is TRBJ1-2, the V gene TRBV12-3 or TRBV12-4; perhaps TRBD1 as D (5 bases). The CDR3 covers 14 residues. V was pared by 5 bases and J by 2 bases, with 12 bases between. For the CDR3, the DNA is TGTGCCAGCAGTCCCTGGGGCGGAAACTATGGCTACACCTTC. It translates to CASSPWGGNYGYTF.

The rearrangement links TRBV7-9 to TRBJ2-1; D is possibly TRBD2 (6 bases). Trimming pared 5 bases from V and 6 bases from J, leaving 14 bases between. The CDR3 contains 14 residues. CDR1 is SEHNR, CDR2 FQNEAQ, per germline (reference sequence). The DNA for the CDR3 is TGTGCCAGCAGCCCGGGACTGGGGATCAATGAGCAGTTCTTC. This gives the protein CASSPGLGINEQFF.